Listed below are T cell receptor beta chains from one sample, sequenced in a study of blood T cell repertoires in COVID-19. Here immunoSEQ multiplex PCR was the method, and the copy in TCRdb shows in-frame clones only, minus some. Of hundreds of thousands of clones in the sample, around 89% are singletons; the top ten hold approximately 3%. Sequencing was done on a sample of peripheral blood. The receptors here all came from a woman under 40 with COVID-19, enrolled during active disease. CDR3s include the opening cysteine and the closing phenylalanine or tryptophan. The order of the fields is clone size, J gene, V gene, D gene, CDR3 protein, CDR3 DNA. The D gene is left open where the match is weak. Not every row has a clone size; where given, it reads once, few, many or a size class.

size: -
J: TRBJ2-1
V: TRBV11-2
D: -
CDR3: CASSWGQDEQFF
DNA: TGTGCCAGCAGCTGGGGCCAGGATGAGCAGTTCTTC

size: -
J: TRBJ2-5
V: TRBV6-2/TRBV6-3
D: TRBD2
CDR3: CASSYSEVSGETQYF
DNA: TGTGCCAGCAGTTACTCAGAGGTTAGCGGGGAGACCCAGTACTTC

size: once
J: TRBJ2-3
V: TRBV9
D: -
CDR3: CASSPAGTSTDTQYF
DNA: TGTGCCAGCAGTCCGGCGGGGACTAGCACAGATACGCAGTATTTT

size: -
J: TRBJ1-5
V: TRBV5-6
D: TRBD1
CDR3: CASSPMGTDQPQHF
DNA: TGTGCCAGCAGCCCTATGGGGACAGATCAGCCCCAGCATTTT

size: -
J: TRBJ1-2
V: TRBV3-1/TRBV3-2
D: -
CDR3: CASSHPGNQNYGYTF
DNA: TGTGCCAGCAGCCACCCAGGGAATCAGAACTATGGCTACACCTTC

size: -
J: TRBJ1-1
V: TRBV27
D: -
CDR3: CASSLRGANTEAFF
DNA: TGTGCCAGCAGTTTACGGGGGGCTAACACTGAAGCTTTCTTT

size: -
J: TRBJ2-1
V: TRBV6-6
D: -
CDR3: CASSQRGEQFF
DNA: TGTGCCAGCAGCCAGAGGGGGGAGCAGTTCTTC

size: -
J: TRBJ1-6
V: TRBV6-5
D: -
CDR3: CASSYASLRSPLHF
DNA: TGTGCCAGCAGTTACGCGAGTTTACGTTCACCCCTCCACTTT

size: -
J: TRBJ1-4
V: TRBV27
D: -
CDR3: CASSLSADGGGEKLFF
DNA: TGTGCCAGCAGTTTATCGGCCGACGGGGGGGGAGAAAAACTGTTTTTT

size: -
J: TRBJ1-4
V: TRBV15
D: -
CDR3: CATSTQNEKLFF
DNA: TGTGCCACCAGCACACAAAATGAAAAACTGTTTTTT

size: -
J: TRBJ1-6
V: TRBV4-3
D: -
CDR3: CASSQDEGGNSPLHF
DNA: TGCGCCAGCAGCCAAGATGAGGGAGGTAATTCACCCCTCCACTTT

size: -
J: TRBJ2-2
V: TRBV10-3
D: TRBD2
CDR3: CAIRGTSGPGYTGELFF
DNA: TGTGCCATCAGGGGGACTAGCGGACCCGGGTACACCGGGGAGCTGTTTTTT

size: -
J: TRBJ1-1
V: TRBV11-2
D: -
CDR3: CASSLGQGSEAFF
DNA: TGTGCCAGCAGCTTAGGCCAGGGTAGTGAAGCTTTCTTT

size: once
J: TRBJ1-2
V: TRBV19
D: TRBD1
CDR3: CASSTRTGSRPDYGYTF
DNA: TGTGCCAGTAGTACCAGGACAGGGAGTCGTCCTGACTATGGCTACACCTTC

size: -
J: TRBJ1-1
V: TRBV7-9
D: -
CDR3: CASSSTRGDTEAFF
DNA: TGTGCCAGCAGCTCAACTCGGGGGGACACTGAAGCTTTCTTT

size: -
J: TRBJ1-2
V: TRBV6-5
D: -
CDR3: CASSYSFDGMERGYTF
DNA: TGTGCCAGCAGTTACTCGTTTGATGGAATGGAGCGGGGCTACACCTTC

size: few
J: TRBJ1-5
V: TRBV4-1
D: -
CDR3: CASSQDGRGYSNQPQHF
DNA: TGCGCCAGCAGCCAAGATGGGAGAGGGTATAGCAATCAGCCCCAGCATTTT

size: -
J: TRBJ1-4
V: TRBV5-1
D: -
CDR3: CASSLVGRVGEKLFF
DNA: TGCGCCAGCAGCTTGGTCGGCAGGGTGGGGGAAAAACTGTTTTTT

size: -
J: TRBJ1-2
V: TRBV6-5
D: -
CDR3: CASSLGGSYGYTF
DNA: TGTGCCAGCAGTCTAGGGGGAAGCTATGGCTACACCTTC

size: -
J: TRBJ1-1
V: TRBV27
D: -
CDR3: CASSHPGGIAFF
DNA: TGTGCCAGCAGCCATCCCGGGGGTATAGCTTTCTTT

size: -
J: TRBJ2-7
V: TRBV2
D: -
CDR3: CASEAGFLSYEQYF
DNA: TGTGCCAGCGAGGCAGGGTTCCTCTCCTACGAGCAGTACTTC

size: -
J: TRBJ1-2
V: TRBV6-5
D: TRBD1
CDR3: CASTDRLRTNYGYTF
DNA: TGTGCCAGCACGGACAGGCTTAGGACTAACTATGGCTACACCTTC

size: -
J: TRBJ1-4
V: TRBV4-3
D: -
CDR3: CASSQDAGLTNEKLFF
DNA: TGCGCCAGCAGCCAAGATGCGGGGTTAACTAATGAAAAACTGTTTTTT

size: -
J: TRBJ1-2
V: TRBV7-9
D: -
CDR3: CASSHSIANYGYTF
DNA: TGTGCCAGCAGCCATTCGATAGCTAACTATGGCTACACCTTC

size: -
J: TRBJ1-5
V: TRBV6-5
D: -
CDR3: CASSGLDRRQPQHF
DNA: TGTGCCAGCTCCGGACTCGATCGGCGTCAGCCCCAGCATTTT

size: -
J: TRBJ2-7
V: TRBV6-5
D: -
CDR3: CASISPGSYEQYF
DNA: TGTGCCAGCATCTCCCCGGGGTCCTACGAGCAGTACTTC

size: -
J: TRBJ1-1
V: TRBV10-3
D: -
CDR3: CAISPSDGGGNTEAFF
DNA: TGTGCCATCAGCCCCTCGGATGGTGGAGGGAACACTGAAGCTTTCTTT

size: -
J: TRBJ1-1
V: TRBV4-1
D: TRBD1
CDR3: CASSQQQGANTEAFF
DNA: TGCGCCAGCAGCCAACAACAGGGGGCAAACACTGAAGCTTTCTTT

size: -
J: TRBJ2-5
V: TRBV10-3
D: -
CDR3: CAISGGTGETQYF
DNA: TGTGCCATCAGTGGGGGCACCGGGGAGACCCAGTACTTC

size: -
J: TRBJ1-4
V: TRBV10-3
D: TRBD1
CDR3: CAISESGTGYEKLFF
DNA: TGTGCCATCAGTGAGTCTGGGACAGGGTACGAAAAACTGTTTTTT

size: -
J: TRBJ2-7
V: TRBV19
D: TRBD2
CDR3: CASSPSGGHSTEQYF
DNA: TGTGCCAGTAGCCCCAGCGGGGGACATAGTACCGAGCAGTACTTC

size: -
J: TRBJ1-2
V: TRBV6-4
D: -
CDR3: CASIDPGAYHGYTF
DNA: TGTGCCAGCATAGATCCAGGGGCGTATCATGGCTACACCTTC

size: -
J: TRBJ2-3
V: TRBV27
D: -
CDR3: CASRQGIGTDTQYF
DNA: TGTGCCAGCAGGCAGGGTATTGGCACAGATACGCAGTATTTT

size: -
J: TRBJ2-1
V: TRBV9
D: -
CDR3: CASSGGQGRNEQFF
DNA: TGTGCCAGCAGCGGGGGGCAGGGGCGTAACGAGCAGTTCTTC

size: -
J: TRBJ2-3
V: TRBV7-2
D: -
CDR3: CASSLNPSGTDTQYF
DNA: TGTGCCAGCAGCTTAAACCCTAGCGGCACAGATACGCAGTATTTT

size: -
J: TRBJ2-7
V: TRBV3-1/TRBV3-2
D: TRBD1
CDR3: CASSPGQGSEQYF
DNA: TGTGCCAGCAGCCCGGGACAGGGTTCCGAGCAGTACTTC

size: -
J: TRBJ2-2
V: TRBV19
D: -
CDR3: CASSIWGAGELFF
DNA: TGTGCCAGTAGTATTTGGGGCGCCGGGGAGCTGTTTTTT

size: -
J: TRBJ2-3
V: TRBV9
D: TRBD2
CDR3: CASSTSDYTDTQYF
DNA: TGTGCCAGCTCGACTAGCGATTACACAGATACGCAGTATTTT

size: -
J: TRBJ2-3
V: TRBV6-5
D: TRBD2
CDR3: CASSWGTSVTDTQYF
DNA: TGTGCCAGCAGTTGGGGGACTAGCGTAACAGATACGCAGTATTTT

size: -
J: TRBJ1-4
V: TRBV7-9
D: -
CDR3: CASSLAQGGEKLFF
DNA: TGTGCCAGCAGCTTAGCACAGGGTGGAGAAAAACTGTTTTTT

size: -
J: TRBJ1-5
V: TRBV29-1
D: -
CDR3: CSVGGGSSNQPQHF
DNA: TGCAGCGTTGGGGGGGGGTCCAGCAATCAGCCCCAGCATTTT